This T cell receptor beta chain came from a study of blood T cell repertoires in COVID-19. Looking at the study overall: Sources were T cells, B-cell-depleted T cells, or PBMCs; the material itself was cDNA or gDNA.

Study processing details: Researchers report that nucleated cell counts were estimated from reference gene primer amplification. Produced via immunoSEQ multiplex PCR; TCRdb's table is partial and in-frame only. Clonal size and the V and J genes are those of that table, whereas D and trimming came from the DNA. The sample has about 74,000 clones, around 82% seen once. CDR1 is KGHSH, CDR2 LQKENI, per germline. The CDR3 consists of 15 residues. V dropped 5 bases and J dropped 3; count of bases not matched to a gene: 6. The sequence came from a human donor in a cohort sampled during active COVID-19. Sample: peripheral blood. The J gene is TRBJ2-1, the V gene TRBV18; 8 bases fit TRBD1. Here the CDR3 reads CASSTTGENYNEQFF. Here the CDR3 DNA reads TGTGCCAGCTCAACGACAGGGGAGAACTACAATGAGCAGTTCTTC.